Sequencing of this TCR beta chain was carried out in a study of cytomegalovirus exposure and HLA in healthy donors (TCRdb year 2017). Context from the whole study: An earlier analysis of some 550 of the donors reported roughly 300 Gb of sequence data and some 120 million unique TCR beta sequences from 190 million or so T cells. About 320 gigabases of sequencing data and roughly 90 million unique TCR sequences were included in an early release covering 550 to 650 HLA-typed donors. Among the roughly 400 genotyped donors, around 81% belonged to the genetic ancestry cluster associated with self-reported Caucasian donors. The study aimed to test whether cataloging public T cell receptors could reveal signatures of past pathogen exposure. The study profiled the T cell repertoires of under 850 subjects by immunosequencing and related them to cytomegalovirus serostatus. Besides the first cohort of around 700 subjects, a separate validation cohort made up of 120 different subjects was used. To predict cytomegalovirus infection status, the study combined high-throughput TCR immunosequencing, statistical association of individual TCRs with disease status, and machine learning. In a later analysis, previously published TCR beta repertoires from hundreds of donors were re-analyzed and high-resolution HLA genotyping was added so that TCR occurrence patterns could be studied. Rather than using new phenotypic data, the later analysis identified candidate immune exposures from TCR beta sequences and from how often those sequences occurred across donors. To decide whether each TCR beta V gene segment behaved as functional or pseudogenic, an earlier analysis of some 580 of the donors relied on high-throughput TCR beta sequencing. Donor age, sex, ethnicity and CMV serostatus were compiled alongside the repertoire data. In a later genetic analysis, genome-wide SNP genotypes for about three fifths of the roughly 670 donors were used, and that subset was treated as a discovery cohort. All discovery cohort repertoires had been generated using a single sequencing platform. HLA typing covered class I and class II loci at four-digit resolution. Typing coverage differed by locus: A, B, C, DRB1 and DQB1 were typed in roughly 620-640 donors, DQA1 in 500 to 550, DPA1 in nearly 610, and DPB1 in around 490. A few DR-DQ haplotypes were handled as single units for association and clustering because linkage in the cohort was strong. Among about 390 genotyped donors of the cohort, an average of roughly 240,000 unique TCR beta nucleotide sequences were sequenced per donor, around 20% of them non-productive. Points the paper makes about the study in general: Most TCR sequences were seen in very few donors, while some public TCRs were found in many individuals. Compared with equally common non-associated chains, HLA-associated TCR beta chains in a later analysis were more clonally expanded and had lower generation probabilities. The study listed approximately 150 TCR beta chains as associated with cytomegalovirus. Only TCR beta chains were sequenced in this cohort, and the absence of alpha or paired-chain data limited detectable features. The presence/absence analyses assumed that sequencing depth was roughly uniform across donors, and that assumption may not be true. The sequencing pipeline was judged likely to have produced a cluster of highly shared sequence variants as a technical artifact. V-gene and J-gene trimming of TCR beta chains was associated with a missense DCLRE1C variant in a later genetic analysis, and the association was replicated in an independent cohort. In vitro tests confirmed that a few of the cytomegalovirus-associated TCR beta chains recognize cytomegalovirus antigens. Some IMGT-functional V segments, including TRBV6-2 and TRBV6-3, could not be told apart with the 87-base-pair reads, so those segments were excluded. A further reported finding was that TCR beta sequences accurately predicted the HLA-A and HLA-B alleles for most subjects in the first cohort. Because counts were too low, about 18 rarely observed V segments, including chromosome 9 orphons, were excluded from the earlier analysis of about 500 of the donors. In a later analysis, several top co-occurrence clusters were reported to appear linked to parvovirus B19, influenza, CMV and Epstein-Barr virus. CMV serostatus was the only immune exposure information available for the cohort. According to a later genetic analysis, donors in an Asian-associated ancestry cluster had fewer N-insertions in productive TCRs than the approximately 670-donor mean. In a later analysis, some 17,000 TCR beta sequences were associated with specific HLA alleles at a false discovery rate of 0.05. In an earlier analysis of 450 to 750 of the donors, most TCR beta V segments appeared in productive rearrangements about 90% or about 30% of the time, broadly matching IMGT annotations. Correlated functional status among segregating V segments might reflect linkage disequilibrium, but an unknown experimental factor could not be ruled out. Because HLA typing was missing for some donors at each locus, association tests included only the typed subset. In a later analysis, most CMV-associated TCR beta chains were found to appear HLA-restricted, with HLA associations seemingly driven largely by CMV exposure. A later analysis found that TCR association rates varied across HLA loci, with DRB1 alleles showing the most associated TCRs and HLA-C alleles the fewest. When HLA alleles, especially DR and DQ, strongly co-occurred, TCR associations were difficult to assign to individual alleles. According to the authors, the approach could potentially be generalized to other disease states and immunological phenotypes. The classifier was reported to diagnose cytomegalovirus status with high specificity and sensitivity in both the original and validation cohorts.

Worth noting for this clone: There is no known antigen for this receptor. No clone much larger than this one lies a single base away; base qualities are absent.

In total, 600 or so healthy bone marrow donors made up the cohort. Cohort members were all nominally healthy when sampled, although unrecorded immune exposures were likely present. The donor was CMV seronegative and was included in the group of 352 seronegative cohort members. A peripheral blood sample was provided by each donor, and peripheral blood mononuclear cells were used for TCR beta sequencing. Genomic DNA was extracted from the blood cell samples with the Qiagen DNeasy Blood Extraction Kit. Libraries were constructed by the immunoSEQ multiplex PCR assay. A mixture of 60 forward primers for TCR Vbeta segments and 13 reverse primers for TCR Jbeta segments was used in the multiplex PCR. The CDR3 region of rearranged TCR beta genes was amplified from genomic DNA with a multiplex PCR assay. Amplified TCR beta libraries were sequenced as 87-base-pair reads on the Illumina HiSeq System. Per the original workflow: A later analysis tallied 75 million to 95 million unique TCR beta chains across the approximately 670 repertoires, and roughly 11 million of those chains were shared by two or more donors. To remove PCR and sequencing errors, raw reads were error-corrected and collapsed into unique sequences using a nearest-neighbor algorithm that merged closely related sequences. CDR3 sequences were aligned to IMGT reference sequences to assign V, D and J gene segments. For a sequence to be retained, at least a six-nucleotide match to both a V gene segment and a J gene segment was required. Rearrangements were classified as productive when the CDR3 lacked stop codons and remained in frame with V and J, and all other rearrangements were classified as non-productive. Following IMGT convention, CDR3 was defined as the stretch from the second conserved V-encoded cysteine up to the conserved J-encoded phenylalanine. The earlier analysis of about 590 of the donors excluded sequences that lacked an unambiguous match to a single V gene segment. An earlier analysis of just under 600 of the donors called V segments functional above 56.7% productive rearrangements and segregating when the between-donor standard deviation exceeded 5%. A statistical classification framework was developed to diagnose cytomegalovirus status using the catalog of TCR beta chain sequences. In a later analysis, TCR nucleotide sequences were compared against IMGT/GENE-DB human TR gene sequences so that V and J genes could be assigned. Using the TCRdist pipeline, a later analysis assigned CDR3 sequences along with most-parsimonious VDJ recombination scenarios. A later analysis defined each TCR beta chain by its CDR3 amino acid sequence plus V-gene family, and excluded reads lacking a unique V-gene family. As a way to deal with suspected cross-contamination and a sequencing artifact, a later analysis dropped 592 nucleotide sequences that were highly shared and had low generation probability. A later analysis calculated a clonal expansion index for each public chain from normalized within-repertoire ranks of inferred template counts. Generation probabilities in a later analysis came from a VDJ recombination model fitted to out-of-frame rearrangements, and those results were checked against IGoR. A later analysis scored TCR-TCR, TCR-HLA and TCR-CMV co-occurrence with hypergeometric tests, applying a repertoire-size bias correction to TCR pairs. In a later analysis, false discovery rates were estimated by permuting HLA or CMV assignments 20 times. In a later analysis, co-occurring TCRs were grouped with DBSCAN, and TCRdist sequence similarity was added when clustering was performed within HLA-allele-positive subsets. Repertoires with fewer than 30,000 or more than 120,000 public chains were left out of co-occurrence clustering, as were about five repertoires with anomalous nucleotide sharing. The table was pulled from immuneACCESS by TCRdb, which kept in-frame rearrangements only. Such tables lose some clones; where checked, under half of the loss comes from unresolved V genes, and the rest has no known cause. V and J calls and clone size are those listed in that table; D and trimming were worked out from the DNA. The sample table contains tens of thousands of clones; only one count was recorded for roughly four fifths of them. Jointly, the top ten make up approximately 6.3% of the sample.

The junction shows trimming of 6 bases on V and 2 bases on J, and the gene matches do not reach 9 bases of it. The CDR3 contains 16 residues, cysteine and phenylalanine counted. This entry keeps only the CDR3 DNA: 48 bases, framed from base 1. Sequences MNHEY (CDR1) and SMNVEV (CDR2) are obtained from the germline V gene (reference sequence). Recombination linked TRBV27 to TRBJ1-5; the junction holds 8 bases that match TRBD1. The TCR was taken from a man over 45 in good health and CMV-seronegative. The sample was PBMCs. The DNA reads TGTGCCAGCAGAGAATTAGACAGGGGCGGCAATCAGCCCCAGCATTTT. This encodes CASRELDRGGNQPQHF.